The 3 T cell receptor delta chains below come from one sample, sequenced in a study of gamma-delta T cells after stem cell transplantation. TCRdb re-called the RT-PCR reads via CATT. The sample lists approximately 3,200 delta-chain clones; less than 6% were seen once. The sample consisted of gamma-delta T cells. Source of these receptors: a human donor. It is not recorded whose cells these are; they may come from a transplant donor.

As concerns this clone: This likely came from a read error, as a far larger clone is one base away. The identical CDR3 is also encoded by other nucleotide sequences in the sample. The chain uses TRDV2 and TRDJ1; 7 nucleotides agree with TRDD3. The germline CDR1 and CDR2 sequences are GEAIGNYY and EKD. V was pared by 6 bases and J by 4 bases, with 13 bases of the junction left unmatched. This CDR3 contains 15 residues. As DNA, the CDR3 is TGTGCCTGTCTTCTACTCGGGGATAAGGGCGATAAACTCATCTTT. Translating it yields CACLLLGDKGDKLIF.

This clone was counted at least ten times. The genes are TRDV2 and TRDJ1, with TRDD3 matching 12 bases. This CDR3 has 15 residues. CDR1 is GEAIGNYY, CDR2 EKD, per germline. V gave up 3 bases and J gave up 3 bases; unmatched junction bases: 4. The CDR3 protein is CACDGLGDTADKLIF. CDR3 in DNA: TGTGCCTGTGACGGACTGGGGGATACAGCCGATAAACTCATCTTT.

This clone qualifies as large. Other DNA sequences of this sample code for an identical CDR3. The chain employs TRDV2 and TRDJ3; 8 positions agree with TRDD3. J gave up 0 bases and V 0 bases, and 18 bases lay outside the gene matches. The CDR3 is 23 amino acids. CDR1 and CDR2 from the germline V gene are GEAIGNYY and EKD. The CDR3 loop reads CACDTVVRDTPEETSWDTRQMFF. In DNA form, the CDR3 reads TGTGCCTGTGACACCGTTGTCCGGGATACGCCGGAAGAAACCTCCTGGGACACCCGACAGATGTTTTTC.